Listed here are 24 T cell receptor beta chains from one sample, sequenced in a study of control samples from healthy donors and cancer patients. The table came from immunoSEQ multiplex PCR; TCRdb's copy has only in-frame clones and leaves some out. This sample has around 140,000 clones, with 90% to 95% found just once. What was sequenced was blood. All receptors come from a young man in good health.

The V gene is TRBV10-3, the J gene TRBJ1-6, with 9 bases fitting TRBD1. Germline V gene lookup returns CDR1 ENHRY and CDR2 SYGVKD. J gave up 6 bases and V 1 base, and 4 bases lay outside the gene matches. The CDR3 has 16 residues. Written as DNA, the CDR3 is TGTGCCATCAGTGAGTTCTTACAGGGGGCTAATTCACCCCTCCACTTT. Translated: CAISEFLQGANSPLHF.

The CDR3 sequence is CASSSYQGGGNQPQHF. The CDR3 DNA is TGTGCCAGCAGCTCCTACCAAGGGGGGGGTAATCAGCCCCAGCATTTT. V is TRBV7-8 and J is TRBJ1-5; D is perhaps TRBD1 (6 bases). This CDR3 has 16 residues. Trimming left V 4 bases short and J 4 bases short, with 17 bases between. Per the germline V gene, CDR1 is SGHVS and CDR2 is FQNEAQ.

V and J are TRBV5-1 and TRBJ1-2; D may be TRBD1 (5 bases). The length of the CDR3 is 17 residues. V lost 1 base to trimming and J lost 0 bases, with 16 bases between them. CDR1 SGHRS and CDR2 YFSETQ come from the germline V gene. The CDR3 loop reads CASSLKGVRQTNYGYTF. The CDR3 region has the DNA TGCGCCAGCAGCTTGAAAGGGGTGCGACAGACTAACTATGGCTACACCTTC.

This chain uses TRBV6-2 or TRBV6-3 with TRBJ2-2, with D uncertain. V lost 5 bases, J lost 1 base, and 11 bases lay in between. The length of the CDR3 is 15 residues. Germline V CDR1 and CDR2: MNHEY, SVGEGT. The CDR3 region has the DNA TGTGCCAGCAGTGAGAGAAGAAGGAACACCGGGGAGCTGTTTTTT. It encodes CASSERRRNTGELFF.

This chain uses TRBV30 with TRBJ1-5; D is undetermined. V lost 5 bases to trimming and J lost 4 bases, with 12 bases between them. This CDR3 has 13 amino acids. Germline V lookup: CDR1 GTSNPN, CDR2 SVGIG (reference sequence). The DNA of the CDR3 is TGTGCCTGGGGCCTTGACGGGAATCAGCCCCAGCATTTT. Translated, it gives CAWGLDGNQPQHF. The full variable domain, its missing parts supplied by reference TRBV30 and TRBJ1-5, is SQTIHQWPATLVQPVGSPLSLECTVEGTSNPNLYWYRQAAGRGLQLLFYSVGIGQISSEVPQNLSASRPQDRQFILSSKKLLLSDSGFYLCAWGLDGNQPQHFGDGTRLSIL.

V usage is TRBV10-3 and J usage is TRBJ1-3, with 8 positions matching TRBD1. CDR3 length: 16 amino acids. Germline trimming cut 5 bases from V and 3 bases from J; bases unmatched to any gene: 9. CDR1 is ENHRY and CDR2 is SYGVKD in the germline V gene. CDR3 protein: CAISTPTGDRGNTIYF. The DNA for the CDR3 is TGTGCCATCAGTACCCCGACAGGGGATCGTGGAAACACCATATATTTT.

This clone was found once. This chain joins TRBV24-1 and TRBJ1-2; D remains ambiguous. Per germline, CDR1 KGHDR and CDR2 SFDVKD. V was clipped by 3 bases and J by 7 bases, with 8 bases between them. This CDR3 region has 12 residues. The CDR3 is CATSDAEVGYTF. The DNA for the CDR3 is TGTGCCACCAGTGATGCTGAGGTTGGCTACACCTTC.

V is TRBV4-1 and J is TRBJ1-1; D is undetermined. From germline, CDR1 is MGHRA and CDR2 YSYEKL. This CDR3 has 16 amino acids. Trimming took off 1 base at V and 2 bases at J, with 14 bases between the two ends. The CDR3 sequence: CASSQVTVYPNTEAFF. The CDR3 DNA is TGCGCCAGCAGCCAAGTCACGGTCTACCCTAACACTGAAGCTTTCTTT.

The chain couples TRBV30 to TRBJ1-2, with D hard to call. The CDR3 sequence is 13 residues long. V was cut by 1 base and J by 5 bases, with 11 bases left in between. The germline gives CDR1 GTSNPN, CDR2 SVGIG (reference sequence). DNA for the CDR3: TGTGCCTGGAGTGAGGGTCGGGGTTATGGCTACACCTTC. It codes for CAWSEGRGYGYTF.

The V and J genes are TRBV18 and TRBJ1-4; a possible D gene is TRBD1 (5 bases). Between the trimmed V and J ends, which lost 3 bases and 7 bases, there was a span of 18 bases. CDR3 length: 16 amino acids. CDR1 is KGHSH, CDR2 LQKENI, per germline. CDR3 nucleotide sequence: TGTGCCAGCTCACCCTCTCTCGCGGAGGGGACTGAAAAACTGTTTTTT. Protein: CASSPSLAEGTEKLFF.

In this sample, this clone turned up once. This chain joins TRBV5-8 and TRBJ1-3; D is perhaps TRBD1 (6 bases). Between the trimmed V and J ends, which lost 4 bases and 0 bases, there was a span of 11 bases. CDR3 length equals 15 residues. Germline V gives CDR1 SGHTS, CDR2 YDEGEE. DNA of the CDR3: TGTGCCAGCAGCCAGGGGTTTCGCTCTGGAAACACCATATATTTT. Protein: CASSQGFRSGNTIYF.

This clone was counted a single time. V gene TRBV5-6 combines with J gene TRBJ1-1; 9 nucleotides align to TRBD1. Germline-derived CDR1 and CDR2 are SGHDT and YYEEEE. The CDR3 is 15 amino acids. With V trimmed by 0 bases and J by 8 bases, 8 bases remained unmatched. CDR3 coding DNA: TGTGCCAGCAGCTTGGTCCACAGGGGGCTCACAGAAGCTTTCTTT. Translated: CASSLVHRGLTEAFF. The variable domain in full, completed from reference TRBV5-6 and TRBJ1-1, reads DAGVTQSPTHLIKTRGQQVTLRCSPKSGHDTVSWYQQALGQGPQFIFQYYEEEERQRGNFPDRFSGHQFPNYSSELNVNALLLGDSALYLCASSLVHRGLTEAFFGQGTRLTVV.

This clone showed up just once. The V gene is TRBV12-3 or TRBV12-4, the J gene TRBJ1-3, with D unresolved. The ends were cut back, 1 base at V and 6 bases at J, with 7 bases in the middle. The CDR3 has 13 residues. The CDR3 DNA reads TGTGCCAGCAGTTTAGGGCAGCCAAACACCATATATTTT. It specifies CASSLGQPNTIYF.

This rearrangement joins TRBV4-1 to TRBJ1-2; 7 positions agree with TRBD1. Germline V gene lookup returns CDR1 MGHRA and CDR2 YSYEKL. V lost 0 bases, J lost 8 bases, and 6 bases stayed unmatched. The CDR3 is 14 amino acids. CDR3: CASSQEHRGQGYTF. The DNA of the CDR3 is TGCGCCAGCAGCCAAGAGCACAGGGGTCAGGGCTACACCTTC.

The chain combines TRBV10-3 with TRBJ1-4; D call uncertain. Germline V gene lookup returns CDR1 ENHRY and CDR2 SYGVKD. With 0 bases removed from V and 6 bases from J, the gap between germline ends came to 11 bases. The CDR3 runs 15 residues. In DNA, the CDR3 is TGTGCCATCAGTGAGTCTAGAGGATCTTATGAAAAACTGTTTTTT. It translates to CAISESRGSYEKLFF.

This clone was seen a single time. The chain has TRBV30 and TRBJ1-6; weak D call: TRBD1 (6 bases). CDR1 and CDR2 (germline): GTSNPN, SVGIG (reference sequence). CDR3 length equals 16 residues. The V end was cut by 3 bases, the J end by 7 bases, with 19 bases between. CDR3 sequence reads: CAWREGVWGDNSPLHF. The CDR3 bases are TGTGCCTGGAGGGAGGGGGTATGGGGAGACAATTCACCCCTCCACTTT.

The chain has TRBV6-2 or TRBV6-3 and TRBJ2-4, with a possible D match to TRBD2 (7 bases). V lost 5 bases to trimming and J lost 2 bases, with 16 bases between them. This CDR3 comprises 16 residues. Germline CDR1 and CDR2: MNHEY and SVGEGT. CDR3 sequence (DNA): TGTGCCAGCAGTGCCTTAGGGGGGGCGACCAAAAACATTCAGTACTTC. Its protein is CASSALGGATKNIQYF.

This chain links TRBV5-6 with TRBJ2-1; D call uncertain. This CDR3 comprises 12 residues. The germline V and J ends were trimmed by 2 bases and 0 bases, with 0 bases remaining between them. The germline CDR1 and CDR2 sequences are SGHDT and YYEEEE. The CDR3 spells CASSFSYNEQFF. DNA for the CDR3: TGTGCCAGCAGCTTCTCCTACAATGAGCAGTTCTTC.

This chain connects TRBV19 to TRBJ2-7; 7 bases map to TRBD2. The CDR3 loop spans 14 amino acids. Per the germline V gene, CDR1 is LNHDA and CDR2 is SQIVND (reference sequence). V was pared by 3 bases and J by 0 bases, with 2 bases of the junction left unmatched. The CDR3 sequence is CASSIGGYSYEQYF. The CDR3 nucleotides are TGTGCCAGTAGTATCGGGGGGTACTCCTACGAGCAGTACTTC.

The rearrangement links TRBV18 to TRBJ2-2, with D tentatively TRBD1 (6 bases). V lost 4 bases and J lost 5, with 14 bases in between. Per the germline V gene, CDR1 is KGHSH and CDR2 is LQKENI. CDR3 length: 15 residues. CDR3 in amino acids: CASSLRTAETGELFF. The CDR3 DNA sequence: TGTGCCAGCTCACTTCGGACAGCCGAGACCGGGGAGCTGTTTTTT.

The V call is TRBV28, the J call TRBJ1-2; tentatively, D is TRBD1 (6 bases). Per the germline V gene, CDR1 is MDHEN and CDR2 is SYDVKM. The CDR3 spans 14 residues. V lost 7 bases, J lost 3 bases, and 15 bases lay in between. CDR3 loop: CASTSRGGYYGYTF. Written as DNA, the CDR3 is TGTGCCAGCACCTCTCGAGGGGGTTACTATGGCTACACCTTC.

The chain recombines TRBV7-2 with TRBJ2-3, with D uncertain. The CDR3 totals 13 residues. V was clipped by 1 base and J by 6 bases, with 8 bases between them. Germline CDR1 and CDR2: SGHTA and FQGNSA. CDR3 nucleotide sequence: TGTGCCAGCAGCTTAGAGAACGCCGATACGCAGTATTTT. It translates to CASSLENADTQYF.

This clone was seen only once. The chain carries TRBV7-9 and TRBJ1-1; unclear D gene. Germline lookup yields CDR1 SEHNR and CDR2 FQNEAQ (reference sequence). With 6 bases removed from V and 7 bases from J, the gap between germline ends came to 12 bases. The CDR3 runs to 12 residues. The CDR3 DNA reads TGTGCCAGCAGTTCCACCTGGGTTGAAGCTTTCTTT. It translates to CASSSTWVEAFF.

V and J are TRBV24-1 and TRBJ2-1; possible D gene TRBD2, 6 bases. The germline V gene encodes CDR1 KGHDR and CDR2 SFDVKD. V was clipped by 7 bases and J by 6 bases, with 18 bases between them. The CDR3 length is 15 residues. The CDR3 nucleotides are TGTGCCACCAGCCCCGGCCCTCCGCGGGGCAATGAGCAGTTCTTC. Translated: CATSPGPPRGNEQFF.